The T cell receptor (beta chain) under discussion was sequenced for a study of blood T cells in healthy people across ages. Germline V gene lookup returns CDR1 DFQATT and CDR2 SNEGSKA (reference sequence). The CDR3 length is 13 residues. V lost 0 bases and J 3 bases, leaving 9 bases between the germline ends. A second about 6 to 12 cycle PCR used barcoded and J-beta primers. MiXCR was run by TCRdb on the 5' RACE reads, yielding one entry per CDR3 protein. The repertoire has roughly 860,000 distinct CDR3 sequences, about 59% of them found once; the top ten carry 25% to 35%. Details on this clonotype: What it recognizes is unknown.

General study findings and limits: Any conclusive comparison of naive versus antigen-experienced cells was prevented by using unsorted PBMCs. Higher naive T cell percentage went strongly together with higher TCR beta diversity.

The sequence was collected from a man aged 25 to 40 in good health. The chain joins TRBV20-1 to TRBJ2-7, with D unresolved. The material sequenced was blood. CDR3 region: CSAREPGIYEQYF. The CDR3 DNA follows: TGCAGTGCTAGAGAGCCCGGCATCTACGAGCAGTACTTC.